Listed here is a single TCR beta chain. Its antigen is not known. One heparinised draw of blood, averaging roughly 120 mL, came from each donor. Germline CDR1 SGHTA, CDR2 FQGNSA. J was trimmed by 9 bases and V by 6 bases; bases with no gene match: 5. The CDR3 has 13 residues. As every portion of the isolated RNA was reverse transcribed, the sequencing read expressed TCRB transcripts. Only in-frame clones appear in the TCRdb table, and some are missing; sequencing was by immunoSEQ multiplex PCR. Here the sample spans hundreds of thousands of clones, roughly 11% being singletons. This record comes from a study of beta chain features in type 1 diabetes. General study results and limits: For TCRB rearrangement, an influence of HLA type remained unresolved here. The study found fewer insertions and more deletions at VDJ junctions in type 1 diabetes patients.

This TCR was recovered from a woman aged 25 to 39 in good health. Sequencing used naive CD4+ T cells from blood. The chain is built from TRBV7-2 and TRBJ2-3; 11 bases map to TRBD2. The CDR3 region has the DNA TGTGCCAGCAGGCTAGCGGGAGGCCCGACGCAGTATTTT. As protein: CASRLAGGPTQYF.